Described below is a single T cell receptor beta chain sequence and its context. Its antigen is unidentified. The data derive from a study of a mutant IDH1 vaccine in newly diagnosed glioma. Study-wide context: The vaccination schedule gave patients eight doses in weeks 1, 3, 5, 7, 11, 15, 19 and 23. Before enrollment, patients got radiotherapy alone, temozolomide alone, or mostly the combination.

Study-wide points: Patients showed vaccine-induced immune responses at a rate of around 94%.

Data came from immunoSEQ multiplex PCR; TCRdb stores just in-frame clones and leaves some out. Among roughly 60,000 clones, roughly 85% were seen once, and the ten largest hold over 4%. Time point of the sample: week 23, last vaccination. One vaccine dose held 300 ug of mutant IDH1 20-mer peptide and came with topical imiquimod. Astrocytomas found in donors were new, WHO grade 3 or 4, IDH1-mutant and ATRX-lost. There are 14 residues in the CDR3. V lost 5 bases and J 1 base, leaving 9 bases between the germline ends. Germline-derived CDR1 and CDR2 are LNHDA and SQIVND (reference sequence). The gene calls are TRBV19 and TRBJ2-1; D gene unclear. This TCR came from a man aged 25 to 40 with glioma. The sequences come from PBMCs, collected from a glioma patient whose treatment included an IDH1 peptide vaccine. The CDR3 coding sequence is TGTGCCAGTAGTGCAATCAGATCCTACAATGAGCAGTTCTTC. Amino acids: CASSAIRSYNEQFF.